This is a list of T cell receptor beta chains from one sample in a study of blood T cell repertoires in COVID-19. Using immunoSEQ multiplex PCR, the repertoire was profiled, and TCRdb retains in-frame clones only, with some absent. Of 250,000 to 300,000 clones detected, 85% to 90% appear once; the ten largest clones hold approximately 4.2%. The sequencing input was peripheral blood. The receptors come from a middle-aged man with acute or convalescent COVID-19. Both conserved end residues are part of each CDR3.

TRBV30 | CAWSEGTGRNYGYTF
TRBV6-5 | CASRIGMGSTEAFF
TRBV5-1 | CASSLGGAAEAFF
TRBV15 | CATSRLMAHEKLFF
TRBV19 | CASSFRQSSYNEQFF
TRBV27 | CASGAGRSGYTF
TRBV2 | CASSEGQQGVIDNSPLHF
TRBV24-1 | CATSDIRQPDTIYF
TRBV19 | CASSMTGGGSNQPQHF
TRBV10-3 | CAISAEILTEAFF
TRBV11-2 | CASSVSDSPLHF
TRBV7-6 | CASSQRGSGNTIYF
TRBV7-9 | CASSLDLSSNEKLFF
TRBV4-1 | CASSQEQLGREKLFF
TRBV6-5 | CASSYGTGETQYF
TRBV21-1 | CASPIIGGGNTEAFF
TRBV7-9 | CASSLAPGGRRDTQYF
TRBV10-3 | CAISDRGEVGELFF
TRBV11-1 | CASSLEGALDEQFF
TRBV24-1 | CATSDQGGRSADTQYF
TRBV5-1 | CASSLYRDGNTEAFF
TRBV4-1 | CASSLTTAIATNEKLFF
TRBV10-2 | CASREKGTLLTGELFF
TRBV6-5 | CATGFGGPWGYTF
TRBV7-9 | CASSSISGPRLGGTIYF
TRBV7-9 | CASSHDSGELFF
TRBV4-1 | CASSQGLAGASSTDTQYF
TRBV10-2 | CASSYGGDQPQHF
TRBV6-1 | CASSESGVQPQHF
TRBV9 | CASSVTGTGLEKLFF
TRBV6-2/TRBV6-3 | CASSYRGGSNQPQHF
TRBV6-1 | CASSERTGGTDTQYF
TRBV5-1 | CASSPGHGAFGNYGYTF
TRBV4-2 | CASSPGTDEAFF
TRBV12-3/TRBV12-4 | CASRGQGAQPQHF
TRBV3-1/TRBV3-2 | CASSQSPGQGLPLHF
TRBV19 | CASSFPGTGLSEQYF
TRBV30 | CAWSLTGGRTEAFF
TRBV6-6 | CASSYPGLAHNEQFF
TRBV3-1/TRBV3-2 | CASSPSQQGNSGNEQFF
TRBV10-1 | CASQGAKNTEAFF
TRBV5-1 | CASSLQGATDTQYF